The 9 T cell receptor beta chains presented below share a single source sample, sequenced in a study of metastatic and nonmetastatic thyroid tumors. TCRdb reassembled clones from the PCR reads with MiXCR. The sample yields roughly 58,000 clones, about 4% seen once. Each patient came to thyroid surgery without any prior treatment (of any kind). What was sequenced was blood. These receptor sequences come from a female donor with papillary thyroid cancer or a benign thyroid nodule (not recorded which). Some clones in this sample may be carry-over from other donors' samples.

This clone was seen ten or more times. This chain uses TRBV20-1 with TRBJ1-4, with no clear D. The CDR3 is 13 amino acids. Germline V CDR1 and CDR2: DFQATT, SNEGSKA (reference sequence). V lost 2 bases and J 8 bases, leaving 12 bases between the germline ends. Written as DNA, the CDR3 is TGCAGTGCTAGATCAGTCGTTGGCGAAAAACTGTTTTTT. This translates into CSARSVVGEKLFF.

This clone was observed at least ten times. J is TRBJ2-7 and V is TRBV29-1; no reliable D call. Germline CDR1 reads SQVTM; CDR2 reads ANQGSEA. The CDR3 extends over 12 amino acids. Trimming shortened V by 4 bases and J by 2 bases, and 9 bases separated the two germline ends. For the CDR3, the DNA is TGCAGCGTTGCGGTAGGGCCCTACGAGCAGTACTTC. Protein: CSVAVGPYEQYF.

At least ten counts were recorded for this clone. This sequence joins TRBV5-1 and TRBJ2-6, with 8 bases aligning to TRBD1. V lost 1 base, J lost 4 bases, and 10 bases stayed unmatched. CDR3 length equals 18 residues. The germline V gene has CDR1 SGHRS and CDR2 YFSETQ. DNA for the CDR3: TGCGCCAGCAGCTTGCGTGGACAGGGTCTTTCCGGGGCCAACGTCCTGACTTTC. This translates into CASSLRGQGLSGANVLTF.

This clone was counted at least ten times. J is TRBJ2-1 and V is TRBV6-5; 8 positions agree with TRBD2. Germline CDR1 and CDR2: MNHEY and SVGAGI. With V trimmed by 0 bases and J by 8 bases, 12 bases remained unmatched. The CDR3 contains 17 residues. CDR3 loop: CASSYSLTSAQRDEQFF. CDR3 coding DNA: TGTGCCAGCAGTTACTCCCTGACTAGCGCCCAGAGAGATGAGCAGTTCTTC.

In this sample, this clone turned up many times. The V gene is TRBV12-3 or TRBV12-4, the J gene TRBJ2-1; D is perhaps TRBD2 (6 bases). V was pared by 7 bases and J by 2 bases, with 12 bases between. The length of the CDR3 is 14 residues. The CDR3 DNA reads as TGTGCCAGCACCCGGGACTTTACCTACAATGAGCAGTTCTTC. Amino acid sequence: CASTRDFTYNEQFF.

Many counts were recorded for this clone. The chain links TRBV7-2 to TRBJ1-5; a possible D gene is TRBD1 (5 bases). Trimming shortened V by 5 bases and J by 4 bases, and 9 bases separated the two germline ends. Germline V gene lookup returns CDR1 SGHTA and CDR2 FQGNSA. The length of the CDR3 is 13 residues. The DNA for the CDR3 is TGTGCCAGCAGCCCCGGGGCAAATCAGCCCCAGCATTTT. It specifies CASSPGANQPQHF.

This clone turned up a few times. The CDR3, as DNA: TGTGCCAGCAGACCTTACGGGGGGACTGAAGCTTTCTTT. It specifies CASRPYGGTEAFF. V usage is TRBV6-1 and J usage is TRBJ1-1; D is possibly TRBD1 (5 bases). V was clipped by 6 bases and J by 5 bases, with 13 bases between them. This CDR3 contains 13 residues. Germline CDR1 MNHNS, CDR2 SASEGT.

The CDR3, as DNA: TGTGCCAGCAGAAGGACAAGTAGCTCACCCCTCCACTTT. Residues: CASRRTSSSPLHF. The genes are TRBV6-2 or TRBV6-3 and TRBJ1-6, with D perhaps matching TRBD1 (5 bases). The CDR3 runs to 13 residues. Germline V gene data show CDR1 as MNHEY and CDR2 as SVGEGT. V was cut by 6 bases and J by 10 bases, with 13 bases left in between.

This clone was found a few times. The rearrangement joins TRBV2 to TRBJ1-3; D ambiguous. Germline values: CDR1 SNHLY, CDR2 FYNNEI. V lost 6 bases to trimming and J lost 0 bases, with 12 bases between them. The length of the CDR3 is 15 residues. The CDR3 DNA is TGTGCCAGCAGCCTTTATAGCTACTCTGGAAACACCATATATTTT. Residues: CASSLYSYSGNTIYF.